Following are 6 T cell receptor beta chains from one sample sequenced in a study of cytomegalovirus exposure and HLA in healthy donors. PCR primers comprised 60 Vbeta and 13 Jbeta primers. Produced via immunoSEQ multiplex PCR; TCRdb's table is partial and in-frame only. The sample shows around 140,000 clones, around a tenth of them seen only once. The sequenced material came from PBMCs. The receptors here all came from a man aged 45-60 years in good health and CMV-seronegative.

The V gene is TRBV9, the J gene TRBJ1-5; tentative D call: TRBD1 (5 bases). The CDR3 runs to 14 residues. Germline CDR1 SGDLS, CDR2 YYNGEE. V was shortened by 2 bases and J by 0 bases, with 6 bases between the two germline ends. This CDR3 is CASSVDSSNQPQHF. The CDR3 DNA sequence: TGTGCCAGCAGCGTTGACAGTAGCAATCAGCCCCAGCATTTT.

This clone came up a few times. This chain uses TRBV6-5 with TRBJ2-7, with TRBD1 matching 8 bases. The germline V gene has CDR1 MNHEY and CDR2 SVGAGI. This CDR3 comprises 16 residues. V shed 1 base and J 3 bases; nucleotides not matched to a gene: 8. The CDR3 DNA reads TGTGCCAGCAGTTACTTACCGGGACAGGCATTCTACGAGCAGTACTTC. Protein: CASSYLPGQAFYEQYF.

This clone showed up just a few times. The chain has TRBV14 and TRBJ2-2, with D maybe TRBD2 (5 bases). CDR1 SGHDN and CDR2 FVKESK come from the germline V gene. Trimming removed 1 base from V and 2 bases from J, with 11 bases in between. The CDR3 is made up of 16 amino acids. CDR3 sequence (DNA): TGTGCCAGCAGCCAAGTGGGGAGACAAAACACCGGGGAGCTGTTTTTT. It codes for CASSQVGRQNTGELFF.

This sequence joins TRBV19 and TRBJ1-5; D possibly corresponds to TRBD1 (6 bases). The V end was cut by 2 bases, the J end by 0 bases, with 8 bases between. The length of the CDR3 is 15 residues. Germline values: CDR1 LNHDA, CDR2 SQIVND (reference sequence). Written as DNA, the CDR3 is TGTGCCAGTAGTATAAGACAGGTTAGCAATCAGCCCCAGCATTTT. Its translation is CASSIRQVSNQPQHF.

The chain combines TRBV18 with TRBJ1-5, with 7 nucleotides matching TRBD1. Germline-derived CDR1 and CDR2 are KGHSH and LQKENI. This CDR3 spans 16 amino acids. J gave up 0 bases and V 5 bases, and 7 bases lay outside the gene matches. The CDR3 DNA sequence: TGTGCCAGCTCATCCGGGACAGCTAGTAGCAATCAGCCCCAGCATTTT. It yields the protein CASSSGTASSNQPQHF.

The chain carries TRBV19 and TRBJ1-3, with D maybe TRBD1 (5 bases). The CDR3 totals 16 residues. The germline V and J ends were trimmed by 3 bases and 1 base, with 13 bases remaining between them. CDR1 is LNHDA and CDR2 is SQIVND in the germline V gene (reference sequence). The CDR3, as DNA: TGTGCCAGTAGTATGGTGTCAGGGCATTCTGGAAACACCATATATTTT. This sequence encodes CASSMVSGHSGNTIYF. The full variable domain, its missing parts supplied by reference TRBV19 and TRBJ1-3, is DGGITQSPKYLFRKEGQNVTLSCEQNLNHDAMYWYRQDPGQGLRLIYYSQIVNDFQKGDIAEGYSVSREKKESFPLTVTSAQKNPTAFYLCASSMVSGHSGNTIYFGEGSWLTVV.